A selection of T cell receptor beta chains follows, all from one sample in a study of T cell responses to AZD1222 COVID-19 vaccine. Clones were read by immunoSEQ multiplex PCR, and TCRdb kept only the in-frame ones, dropping some. The sample carries some 120,000 clones, around 90% recorded once. Sequenced here: peripheral blood, sampled 28 days after the second AZD1222 dose. Receptor source: an adult who received the AZD1222 COVID-19 vaccine. Each CDR3 is given with its conserved first and last residue. The D gene is left open where the match is weak. Size is omitted from some rows. Given values are once, few, many or a class for expanded clones.

CDR3nt: TGTGCCAGCAGCCAAGAGACCCTTCAGAGGCCACCCCTCCACTTT; CDR3aa: CASSQETLQRPPLHF; abundance: -; j_gene: TRBJ1-6; d_gene: -; v_gene: TRBV4-2
CDR3nt: TGTGCCACCAGTGACCCCCTCAGAGGTGGGGCCAACGTCCTGACTTTC; CDR3aa: CATSDPLRGGANVLTF; abundance: -; j_gene: TRBJ2-6; d_gene: -; v_gene: TRBV24-1
CDR3nt: TGTGCCAGCACCACCGGGACCGTCGGCATAGAGACCCAGTACTTC; CDR3aa: CASTTGTVGIETQYF; abundance: -; j_gene: TRBJ2-5; d_gene: -; v_gene: TRBV5-6
CDR3nt: TGCAGCGTTGCCGTGGGGAACTATGGCTACACCTTC; CDR3aa: CSVAVGNYGYTF; abundance: -; j_gene: TRBJ1-2; d_gene: -; v_gene: TRBV29-1
CDR3nt: TGCAGCGTCCGAGGGACAGGAGTACGTGAAGCTTTCTTT; CDR3aa: CSVRGTGVREAFF; abundance: -; j_gene: TRBJ1-1; d_gene: TRBD1; v_gene: TRBV29-1
CDR3nt: TGTGCCAGCCATCCGGCGGATCCTAGCAATCAGCCCCAGCATTTT; CDR3aa: CASHPADPSNQPQHF; abundance: -; j_gene: TRBJ1-5; d_gene: -; v_gene: TRBV27
CDR3nt: TGTGCCAGCAGTGCCACAGGGGTGACTGAAGCTTTCTTT; CDR3aa: CASSATGVTEAFF; abundance: once; j_gene: TRBJ1-1; d_gene: TRBD1; v_gene: TRBV6-4
CDR3nt: TGCGCCAGCAGCTTGCAGACTAACACTGAAGCTTTCTTT; CDR3aa: CASSLQTNTEAFF; abundance: -; j_gene: TRBJ1-1; d_gene: -; v_gene: TRBV5-1
CDR3nt: TGTGCCAGCAGCTCAATAAACTCTGGAAACACCATATATTTT; CDR3aa: CASSSINSGNTIYF; abundance: -; j_gene: TRBJ1-3; d_gene: -; v_gene: TRBV6-5
CDR3nt: TGTGCCAGCAGCCAAGAATCTTATGGAGACGGCTACACCTTC; CDR3aa: CASSQESYGDGYTF; abundance: -; j_gene: TRBJ1-2; d_gene: -; v_gene: TRBV4-2
CDR3nt: TGTGCCAGCCGGGGGGAGGCCCAGTACTTC; CDR3aa: CASRGEAQYF; abundance: -; j_gene: TRBJ2-5; d_gene: TRBD2; v_gene: TRBV6-5
CDR3nt: TGTGCCAGCAGCAGGGACAGCACTGGAAACACCATATATTTT; CDR3aa: CASSRDSTGNTIYF; abundance: -; j_gene: TRBJ1-3; d_gene: TRBD1; v_gene: TRBV7-6
CDR3nt: TGTGCCAGCAGCTTACAGTCTAACTATGGCTACACCTTC; CDR3aa: CASSLQSNYGYTF; abundance: -; j_gene: TRBJ1-2; d_gene: -; v_gene: TRBV7-9
CDR3nt: TGTGCCAGCAGTCCCGGACAGTGGGGCACTGAAGCTTTCTTT; CDR3aa: CASSPGQWGTEAFF; abundance: -; j_gene: TRBJ1-1; d_gene: -; v_gene: TRBV6-5
CDR3nt: TGTGCCAGCTCATCAGACAGGGCGAGCTCCTACGAGCAGTACTTC; CDR3aa: CASSSDRASSYEQYF; abundance: -; j_gene: TRBJ2-7; d_gene: TRBD1; v_gene: TRBV18
CDR3nt: TGTGCCAGCAGCCTGGGACTAGCGGGAGGCGGAGATACGCAGTATTTT; CDR3aa: CASSLGLAGGGDTQYF; abundance: once; j_gene: TRBJ2-3; d_gene: TRBD2; v_gene: TRBV7-8
CDR3nt: TGTGCCAGCAGCCAAAGAGGACAGGGGGCCGAGCAGTACTTC; CDR3aa: CASSQRGQGAEQYF; abundance: -; j_gene: TRBJ2-7; d_gene: TRBD1; v_gene: TRBV4-2